These 5 T cell receptor beta chains were sequenced from one sample in a study of blood T cell repertoires in COVID-19. The protocol was immunoSEQ multiplex PCR, while the TCRdb copy is restricted to in-frame clones and leaves out a portion. The sample records about 140,000 clones, about 91% being singletons. Specimen: peripheral blood. These receptor sequences come from a woman aged 55-70 years with acute or convalescent COVID-19.

The rearrangement joins TRBV7-9 to TRBJ2-1; the D gene is possibly TRBD1 (5 bases). Trimming took off 0 bases at V and 9 bases at J, with 12 bases between the two ends. Germline V gene data show CDR1 as SEHNR and CDR2 as FQNEAQ (reference sequence). This CDR3 is built from 14 residues. CDR3: CASSLAPRVGEQFF. The CDR3 bases are TGTGCCAGCAGCTTAGCTCCCAGGGTCGGTGAGCAGTTCTTC.

The chain recombines TRBV7-9 with TRBJ1-6; weak D call: TRBD1 (6 bases). This CDR3 region has 14 residues. The V end was cut by 4 bases, the J end by 5 bases, with 9 bases between. Germline-derived CDR1 and CDR2 are SEHNR and FQNEAQ (reference sequence). This CDR3 is CASSWDTDNSPLHF. CDR3 coding DNA: TGTGCCAGCAGCTGGGACACCGATAATTCACCCCTCCACTTT. The variable domain in full, completed from reference TRBV7-9 and TRBJ1-6, reads DTGVSQNPRHKITKRGQNVTFRCDPISEHNRLYWYRQTLGQGPEFLTYFQNEAQLEKSRLLSDRFSAERPKGSFSTLEIQRTEQGDSAMYLCASSWDTDNSPLHFGNGTRLTVT.

This chain connects TRBV10-3 to TRBJ1-4; no clear D gene. V was trimmed by 0 bases and J by 6 bases, leaving 8 bases between them. The V gene's germline CDR1 is ENHRY and CDR2 SYGVKD. CDR3 length equals 14 residues. DNA for the CDR3: TGTGCCATCAGTGAGTCGAGCCGGGATGAAAAACTGTTTTTT. As protein: CAISESSRDEKLFF.

This clone occurred once. This sequence joins TRBV30 and TRBJ1-1; D is unclear. Looked up from germline, CDR1 is GTSNPN and CDR2 is SVGIG (reference sequence). V lost 0 bases and J lost 0, with 8 bases in between. The CDR3 extends over 14 amino acids. CDR3 DNA: TGTGCCTGGAGTGTTTCCAGATTGAACACTGAAGCTTTCTTT. It yields the protein CAWSVSRLNTEAFF.

CDR3 in DNA: TGTGCCAGCAGTGATACGGGACAGTCATATAGCAATCAGCCCCAGCATTTT. Its translation: CASSDTGQSYSNQPQHF. The chain links TRBV6-1 to TRBJ1-5; 7 bases line up with TRBD1. CDR1 is MNHNS and CDR2 is SASEGT in the germline V gene. The CDR3 is 17 residues long. Germline trimming cut 3 bases from V and 0 bases from J; bases unmatched to any gene: 8.